This T cell receptor beta chain is drawn from a study of cytomegalovirus exposure and HLA in healthy donors. Study outcomes and limitations: Accurate prediction of HLA-A and HLA-B alleles (for most subjects) was reportedly achieved from TCR beta sequences.

Amplification used 60 Vbeta primers and 13 Jbeta primers. Profiled with immunoSEQ multiplex PCR; TCRdb holds only in-frame clones, not every one. The data contain 30,000 to 40,000 clones, about 65% of them singletons. With respect to this clone: Its antigen is unidentified.

Input material: PBMCs. This clonotype originated in a man aged 50-59 years in good health and CMV-seropositive.

As DNA, the CDR3 is TGCGCCAGCAGCGCCGGGACAGGGGGAAGCTACGAGCAGTACTTC. Protein: CASSAGTGGSYEQYF. The chain links TRBV5-1 to TRBJ2-7, with 11 bases matching TRBD1. Germline values: CDR1 SGHRS, CDR2 YFSETQ. V trimming: 4 bases; J trimming: 3 bases; junction bases outside the gene matches: 6. The CDR3 sequence is 15 residues long.